The 21 T cell receptor beta chains given below trace back to one sample, sequenced in a study of T cells in Graves' hyperthyroidism and ophthalmopathy. Amplified regions were TCR beta CDR3 sequences from RNA transcripts. The primer set for the first-round RT-PCR of the TCR CDR3 was HTBI. A single record per CDR3 protein comes from TCRdb applying MiXCR to the multiplex PCR reads. The data show around 600,000 distinct CDR3 sequences, about 14% seen once. The sequenced material came from blood. The receptors were gathered from a woman in her fifties or sixties with Graves' ophthalmopathy.

This clonotype was counted many times. This chain links TRBV2 with TRBJ2-3, with D tentatively TRBD2 (6 bases). The CDR3 spans 11 residues. The V gene's germline CDR1 is SNHLY and CDR2 FYNNEI. The V end lost 7 bases, the J end lost 6 bases, and 8 bases lay between the germline ends. CDR3 DNA sequence: TGTGCCAGCACTAGCGCTGATACGCAGTATTTT. This translates into CASTSADTQYF.

This clonotype was recorded once. This rearrangement joins TRBV19 to TRBJ1-2; 7 bases are shared with TRBD1. The CDR3 is 14 amino acids. The V segment lost 10 bases and the J segment 0 bases; nucleotides outside the gene matches: 8. Germline values: CDR1 LNHDA, CDR2 SQIVND (reference sequence). CDR3 coding DNA: TGTGCCACCAGATCAGGGGGGGCTAACTATGGCTACACCTTC. It encodes CATRSGGANYGYTF.

About this clonotype: One end of the junction fails to match germline, which may point to a read error. J is TRBJ2-7 and V is TRBV9, with 7 positions matching TRBD2. The CDR3 has 14 residues. Looked up from germline, CDR1 is SGDLS and CDR2 is YYNGEE. The CDR3 region is CASRVAGRSYEQYF. DNA of the CDR3: TGTGCCAGCCGCGTAGCGGGCCGCTCCTACGAGCAGTACTTC.

This clonotype was seen many times. Germline and junction disagree at one end, which may indicate a read error. The chain combines TRBV5-1 with TRBJ2-6, with 8 nucleotides matching TRBD1. The germline gives CDR1 SGHRS, CDR2 YFSETQ. This CDR3 contains 16 residues. CDR3 in DNA: TGTGCCAGCAGCTTAGTGCAGGGGGCAGGGGCCAACGTCCTGACTTTC. Translating it yields CASSLVQGAGANVLTF.

The table lists this clonotype with many counts. V is TRBV11-2 and J is TRBJ2-1, with D possibly being TRBD1 or TRBD2 (5 bases each). CDR3 length: 16 residues. CDR1 SGHAT and CDR2 FQNNGV come from the germline V gene. V was trimmed by 4 bases and J by 0 bases, leaving 13 bases between them. As DNA, the CDR3 is TGTGCCAGCAGCTCACGGGGCCTCTTCTCCTACAATGAGCAGTTCTTC. Encoded protein: CASSSRGLFSYNEQFF. The entire variable domain, with the rest obtained from reference TRBV11-2 and TRBJ2-1, is as follows: EAGVAQSPRYKIIEKRQSVAFWCNPISGHATLYWYQQILGQGPKLLIQFQNNGVVDDSQLPKDRFSAERLKGVDSTLKIQPAKLEDSAVYLCASSSRGLFSYNEQFFGPGTRLTVL.

This clonotype showed up many times. CDR3 coding DNA: TGTGCCAGCAGCCAAGGGACCTATCAGCCCCAGCATTTT. Its translation is CASSQGTYQPQHF. This rearrangement joins TRBV3-1 to TRBJ1-5; no clear D. This CDR3 is built from 13 residues. V was cut by 1 base and J by 5 bases, with 6 bases left in between. Germline V gene lookup returns CDR1 LGHDT and CDR2 YNNKEL (reference sequence).

This clonotype was seen at least ten times. J is TRBJ1-1 and V is TRBV28, with a possible D match to TRBD1 (5 bases). Trimming left V 3 bases short and J 6 bases short, with 8 bases between. The CDR3 runs 12 residues. Germline-derived CDR1 and CDR2 are MDHEN and SYDVKM. The CDR3 reads CASSLWGAEAFF. For the CDR3, the DNA is TGTGCCAGCAGTTTGTGGGGGGCTGAAGCTTTCTTT.

J is TRBJ2-4 and V is TRBV20-1, with TRBD2 as a possible D gene (6 bases). V was trimmed by 5 bases and J by 0 bases, leaving 14 bases between them. The CDR3 has 15 residues. The germline V gene encodes CDR1 DFQATT and CDR2 SNEGSKA (reference sequence). CDR3 DNA: TGCAGTGCTTCCGCGGGACTTCTAGCCAAAAACATTCAGTACTTC. Protein sequence: CSASAGLLAKNIQYF.

This clonotype came up once. CDR3 bases: TGCGCCAGCAGATCAGACGATAGTACTTACTACGAGCAGTACTTC. Translated, it gives CASRSDDSTYYEQYF. The chain carries TRBV5-1 and TRBJ2-7; D is unclear. V shed 5 bases and J shed 3 bases, with 18 bases lying between them. Germline lookup yields CDR1 SGHRS and CDR2 YFSETQ. CDR3 length: 15 amino acids.

The table lists this clonotype with a few counts. The rearrangement joins TRBV19 to TRBJ2-7; D might be TRBD2 (5 bases). CDR1 and CDR2 (germline): LNHDA, SQIVND (reference sequence). V was pared by 5 bases and J by 2 bases, with 13 bases between. The CDR3 has 14 residues. CDR3 coding DNA: TGTGCCAGTAGTGCCATAGACTACACCTACGAGCAGTACTTC. It specifies CASSAIDYTYEQYF.

The sample holds many counts of this clonotype. The CDR3 sequence: CASNPLGSSYNEQFF. The CDR3 DNA follows: TGTGCCAGTAACCCTCTAGGCAGCTCCTACAATGAGCAGTTCTTC. The gene calls are TRBV19 and TRBJ2-1; D uncertain. CDR3 length: 15 amino acids. Germline loops: CDR1 LNHDA, CDR2 SQIVND (reference sequence). V was trimmed by 7 bases and J by 0 bases, leaving 13 bases between them.

This chain links TRBV28 with TRBJ2-7; 13 bases map to TRBD2. Germline V CDR1 and CDR2: MDHEN, SYDVKM. Losses at the gene ends were 7 bases for V and 4 bases for J; bases not matched to a gene: 16. The CDR3 covers 18 residues. The CDR3: CASTTGTSGIKSLYEQYF. The CDR3 DNA reads TGTGCCAGCACAACTGGGACTAGCGGGATTAAGAGCTTATACGAGCAGTACTTC.

About this clonotype itself: Just one base apart from a much larger clone, this may be a read error. The V gene is TRBV28, the J gene TRBJ1-2; TRBD1 aligns across 9 bases. CDR3 length: 15 amino acids. Germline lookup yields CDR1 MDHEN and CDR2 SYDVKM. V shed 3 bases, J shed 7 bases, and the junction held 9 bases outside the gene matches. The DNA for the CDR3 is TGTGCCAGCAGTTTTGAGACAGGGGGTTTCGGTGGCTACACCTTC. Its protein product is CASSFETGGFGGYTF.

V and J are TRBV2 and TRBJ1-6; a possible D gene is TRBD1 (5 bases). Deletions cut 7 bases from V and 7 bases from J, with 14 bases between. This CDR3 contains 14 residues. Germline lookup yields CDR1 SNHLY and CDR2 FYNNEI. CDR3 loop: CASTDRGRNSPLHF. The CDR3 region has the DNA TGTGCCAGCACCGATCGGGGCCGGAATTCACCCCTCCACTTT.

This sequence joins TRBV5-4 and TRBJ1-1, with TRBD1 as a possible D gene (6 bases). This CDR3 has 15 amino acids. The V and J ends lost 0 bases and 7 bases respectively, with 16 bases between them. Germline values: CDR1 SGHNT, CDR2 YYREEE (reference sequence). CDR3 nucleotide sequence: TGTGCCAGCAGCTTGGAGATCTCCAGGGGCAATGAAGCTTTCTTT. Translating gives CASSLEISRGNEAFF.

This clonotype was counted between two and nine times. This chain connects TRBV27 to TRBJ1-2, with 9 bases fitting TRBD1. Trimming removed 6 bases from V and 1 base from J; junction bases left unmatched: 3. Germline-derived CDR1 and CDR2 are MNHEY and SMNVEV (reference sequence). CDR3 length: 14 amino acids. CDR3 in amino acids: CASSPDRGNYGYTF. DNA of the CDR3: TGTGCCAGCAGCCCGGACAGGGGTAACTATGGCTACACCTTC.

This clonotype was counted ten times or more. The gene calls are TRBV7-2 and TRBJ2-1; TRBD2 matches 8 bases. The CDR3 is 16 amino acids. V lost 0 bases, J lost 6 bases, and 7 bases stayed unmatched. In germline, CDR1 is SGHTA, CDR2 FQGNSA. CDR3 bases: TGTGCCAGCAGCTTAGCCACCGTAGCGGGAATCAATGAGCAGTTCTTC. Its protein is CASSLATVAGINEQFF. Filled out from reference TRBV7-2 and TRBJ2-1, the complete variable domain reads GAGVSQSPSNKVTEKGKDVELRCDPISGHTALYWYRQSLGQGLEFLIYFQGNSAPDKSGLPSDRFSAERTGGSVSTLTIQRTQQEDSAVYLCASSLATVAGINEQFFGPGTRLTVL.

This clonotype occurred many times. Germline is not matched at one junction end, which may reflect a read error. This sequence joins TRBV7-8 and TRBJ1-3; D uncertain. Germline V lookup: CDR1 SGHVS, CDR2 FQNEAQ. The CDR3 extends over 14 amino acids. The CDR3 here is CASSLGSSGNTIYF. The CDR3 region has the DNA TGTGCCAGCAGTTTAGGCAGCTCTGGAAACACCATATATTTT.

This chain uses TRBV29-1 with TRBJ1-1; D is unclear. This CDR3 has 13 residues. Trimming removed 6 bases at V and 4 bases at J, with 15 bases between. In germline, CDR1 is SQVTM, CDR2 ANQGSEA. CDR3 sequence reads: CSVAGRGTTEAFF. The DNA of the CDR3 is TGCAGCGTGGCGGGCCGGGGAACCACTGAAGCTTTCTTT.

On this clonotype: A single base separates this from a much larger clone, so it may be a read error. The chain employs TRBV24-1 and TRBJ1-1; D gene ambiguous. Germline V gene data show CDR1 as KGHDR and CDR2 as SFDVKD. The CDR3 consists of 13 residues. The CDR3 DNA reads as TGTGCCGCCAGTCGGACGGGGAACACTGAAGCTTTCTTT. Translated, it gives CAASRTGNTEAFF.

The table lists this clonotype with many counts. This chain links TRBV11-2 with TRBJ2-1; 12 bases map to TRBD2. J was trimmed by 4 bases and V by 4 bases; bases with no gene match: 5. The CDR3 totals 16 residues. Germline V gives CDR1 SGHAT, CDR2 FQNNGV. CDR3 protein: CASSSLAGGRYNEQFF. The CDR3 bases are TGTGCCAGCAGCTCACTAGCGGGAGGCCGGTACAATGAGCAGTTCTTC.